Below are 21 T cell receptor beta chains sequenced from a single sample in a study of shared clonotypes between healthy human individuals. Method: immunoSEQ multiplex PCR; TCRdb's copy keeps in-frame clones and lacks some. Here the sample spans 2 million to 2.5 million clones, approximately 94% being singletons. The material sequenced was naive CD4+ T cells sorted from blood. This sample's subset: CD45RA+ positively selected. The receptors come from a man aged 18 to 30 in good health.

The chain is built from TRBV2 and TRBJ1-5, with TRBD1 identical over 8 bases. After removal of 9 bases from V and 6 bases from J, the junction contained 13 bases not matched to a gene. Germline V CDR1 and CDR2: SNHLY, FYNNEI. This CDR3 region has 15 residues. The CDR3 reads CASQVDRGVGQPQHF. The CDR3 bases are TGTGCCAGTCAAGTAGACAGGGGAGTCGGTCAGCCCCAGCATTTT.

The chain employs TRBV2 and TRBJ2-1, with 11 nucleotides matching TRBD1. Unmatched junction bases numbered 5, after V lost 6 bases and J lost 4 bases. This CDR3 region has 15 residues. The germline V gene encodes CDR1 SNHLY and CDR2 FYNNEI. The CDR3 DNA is TGTGCCAGCAGGATGGACAGGGGGCAATACAATGAGCAGTTCTTC. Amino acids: CASRMDRGQYNEQFF.

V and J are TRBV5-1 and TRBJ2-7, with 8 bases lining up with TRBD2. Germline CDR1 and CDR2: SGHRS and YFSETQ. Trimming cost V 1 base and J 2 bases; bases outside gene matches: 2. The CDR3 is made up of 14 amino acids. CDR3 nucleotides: TGCGCCAGCAGCTTGTTCGGGAGGGCCTACGAGCAGTACTTC. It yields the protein CASSLFGRAYEQYF.

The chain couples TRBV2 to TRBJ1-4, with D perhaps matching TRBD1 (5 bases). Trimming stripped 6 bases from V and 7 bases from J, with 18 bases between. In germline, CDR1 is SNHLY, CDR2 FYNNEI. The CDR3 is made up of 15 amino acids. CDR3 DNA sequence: TGTGCCAGCAGCCAAACCGGGGCGGGCAGTGAAAAACTGTTTTTT. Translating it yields CASSQTGAGSEKLFF.

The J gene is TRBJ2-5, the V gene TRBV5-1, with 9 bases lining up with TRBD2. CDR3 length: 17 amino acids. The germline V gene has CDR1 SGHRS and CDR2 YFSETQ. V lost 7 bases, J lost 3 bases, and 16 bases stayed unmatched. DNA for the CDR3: TGCGCCAGCTCCAGGATTAGCGGGGGCGCCTTGAAAGAGACCCAGTACTTC. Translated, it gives CASSRISGGALKETQYF.

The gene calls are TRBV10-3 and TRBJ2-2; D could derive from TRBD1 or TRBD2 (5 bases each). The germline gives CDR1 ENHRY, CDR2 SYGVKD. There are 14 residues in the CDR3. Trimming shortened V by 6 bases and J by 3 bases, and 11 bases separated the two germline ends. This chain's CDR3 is CAIRTGTDTGELFF. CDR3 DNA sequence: TGTGCCATCAGGACCGGGACGGACACCGGGGAGCTGTTTTTT.

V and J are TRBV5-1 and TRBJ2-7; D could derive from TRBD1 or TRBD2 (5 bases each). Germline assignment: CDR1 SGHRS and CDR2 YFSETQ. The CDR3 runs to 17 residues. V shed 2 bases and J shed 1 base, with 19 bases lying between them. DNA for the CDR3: TGCGCCAGCAGCTTTGCGCCCCTCTGGGACGGGTCCTACGAGCAGTACTTC. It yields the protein CASSFAPLWDGSYEQYF.

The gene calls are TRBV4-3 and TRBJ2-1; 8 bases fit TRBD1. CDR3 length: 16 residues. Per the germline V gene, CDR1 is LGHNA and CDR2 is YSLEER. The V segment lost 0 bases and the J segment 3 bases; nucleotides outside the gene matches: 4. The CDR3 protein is CASSQDYGQGYNEQFF. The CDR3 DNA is TGCGCCAGCAGCCAAGATTACGGACAGGGCTACAATGAGCAGTTCTTC.

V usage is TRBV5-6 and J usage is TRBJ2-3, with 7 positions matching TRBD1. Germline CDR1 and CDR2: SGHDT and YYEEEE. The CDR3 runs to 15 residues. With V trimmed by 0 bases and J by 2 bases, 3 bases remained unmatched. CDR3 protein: CASSLGGTATDTQYF. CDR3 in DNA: TGTGCCAGCAGCTTGGGTGGGACAGCCACAGATACGCAGTATTTT. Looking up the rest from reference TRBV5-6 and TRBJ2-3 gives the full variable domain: DAGVTQSPTHLIKTRGQQVTLRCSPKSGHDTVSWYQQALGQGPQFIFQYYEEEERQRGNFPDRFSGHQFPNYSSELNVNALLLGDSALYLCASSLGGTATDTQYFGPGTRLTVL.

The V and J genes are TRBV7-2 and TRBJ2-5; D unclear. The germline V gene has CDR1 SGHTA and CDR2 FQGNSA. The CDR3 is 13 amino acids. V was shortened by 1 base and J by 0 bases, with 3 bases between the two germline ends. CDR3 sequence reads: CASSLEDQETQYF. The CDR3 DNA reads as TGTGCCAGCAGCTTAGAAGACCAAGAGACCCAGTACTTC.

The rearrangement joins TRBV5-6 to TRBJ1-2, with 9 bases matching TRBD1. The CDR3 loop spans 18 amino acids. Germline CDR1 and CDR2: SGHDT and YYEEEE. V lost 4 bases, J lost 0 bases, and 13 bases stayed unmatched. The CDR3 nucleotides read TGTGCCAGCAGCCCCTACGGACAGGGGCGCTCAACTAACTATGGCTACACCTTC. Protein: CASSPYGQGRSTNYGYTF.

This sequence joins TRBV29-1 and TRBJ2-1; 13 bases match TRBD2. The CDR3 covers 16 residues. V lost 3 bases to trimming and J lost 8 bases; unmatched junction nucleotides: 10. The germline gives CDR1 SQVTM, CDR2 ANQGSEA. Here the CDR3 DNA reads TGCAGCGTTGACCCCGTCACTAGCGGGAGGGCCTATGAGCAGTTCTTC. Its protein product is CSVDPVTSGRAYEQFF.

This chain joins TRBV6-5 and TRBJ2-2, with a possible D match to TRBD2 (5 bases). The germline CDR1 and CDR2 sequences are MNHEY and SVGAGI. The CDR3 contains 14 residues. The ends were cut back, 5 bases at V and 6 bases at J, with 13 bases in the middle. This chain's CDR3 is CASSPWELAGELFF. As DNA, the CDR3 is TGTGCCAGCAGTCCATGGGAGCTCGCCGGGGAGCTGTTTTTT.

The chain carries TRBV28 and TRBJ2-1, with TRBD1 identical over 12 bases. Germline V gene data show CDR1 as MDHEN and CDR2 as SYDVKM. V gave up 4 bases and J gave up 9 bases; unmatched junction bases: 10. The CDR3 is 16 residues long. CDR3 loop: CASSSPGQGASGEQFF. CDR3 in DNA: TGTGCCAGCAGTTCCCCGGGACAGGGGGCCTCCGGTGAGCAGTTCTTC.

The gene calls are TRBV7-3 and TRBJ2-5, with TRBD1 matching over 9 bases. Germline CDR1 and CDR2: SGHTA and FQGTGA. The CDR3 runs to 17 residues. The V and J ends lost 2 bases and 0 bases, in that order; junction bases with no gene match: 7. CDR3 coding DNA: TGTGCCAGCAGCTTACCCCTGGACAGGGGCGACCAAGAGACCCAGTACTTC. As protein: CASSLPLDRGDQETQYF.

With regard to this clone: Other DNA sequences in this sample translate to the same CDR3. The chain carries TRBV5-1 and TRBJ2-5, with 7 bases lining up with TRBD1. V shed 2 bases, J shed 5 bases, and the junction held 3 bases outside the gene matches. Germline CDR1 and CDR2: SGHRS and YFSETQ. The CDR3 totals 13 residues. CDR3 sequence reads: CASSLGGAETQYF. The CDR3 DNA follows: TGCGCCAGCAGCTTAGGGGGCGCTGAGACCCAGTACTTC.

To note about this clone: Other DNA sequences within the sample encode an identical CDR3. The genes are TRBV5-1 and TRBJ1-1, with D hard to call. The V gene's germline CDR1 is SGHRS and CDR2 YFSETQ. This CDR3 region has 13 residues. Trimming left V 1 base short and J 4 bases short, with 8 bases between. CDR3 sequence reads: CASSLRDSTEAFF. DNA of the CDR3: TGCGCCAGCAGCTTGAGGGATTCCACTGAAGCTTTCTTT.

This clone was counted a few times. Here the CDR3 DNA reads TGTGCCAGCAGCTCCCCGGGAGAGACCCAGTACTTC. Translated, it gives CASSSPGETQYF. The chain has TRBV11-2 and TRBJ2-5; D is uncertain. The CDR3 has 12 amino acids. The germline V gene has CDR1 SGHAT and CDR2 FQNNGV. Trimming removed 4 bases at V and 4 bases at J, with 7 bases between.

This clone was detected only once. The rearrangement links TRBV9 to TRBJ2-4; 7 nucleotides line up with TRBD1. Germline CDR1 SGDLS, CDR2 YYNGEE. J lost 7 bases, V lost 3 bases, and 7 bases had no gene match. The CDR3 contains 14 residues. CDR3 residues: CASSGHRGFNIQYF. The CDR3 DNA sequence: TGTGCCAGCAGCGGACACAGGGGATTTAACATTCAGTACTTC.

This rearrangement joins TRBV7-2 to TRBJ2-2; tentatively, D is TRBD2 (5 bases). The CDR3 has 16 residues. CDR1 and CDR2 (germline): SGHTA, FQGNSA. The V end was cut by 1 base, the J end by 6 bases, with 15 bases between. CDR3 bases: TGTGCCAGCAGCTTAGTCGGAGGACCGACACCCGGGGAGCTGTTTTTT. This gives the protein CASSLVGGPTPGELFF.

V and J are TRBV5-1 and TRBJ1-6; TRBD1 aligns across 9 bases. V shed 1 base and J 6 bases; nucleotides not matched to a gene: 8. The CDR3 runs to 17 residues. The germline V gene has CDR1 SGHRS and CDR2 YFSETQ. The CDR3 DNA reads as TGCGCCAGCAGCTTGATGGGACAGGGCCAAACTAATTCACCCCTCCACTTT. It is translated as CASSLMGQGQTNSPLHF.